This TCR beta chain was identified in a study of shared clonotypes between healthy human individuals. General study results and limits: In the sorted subsets, rarefaction showed sequencing was incomplete despite large depth. Among the subsets, naive ones generally showed larger estimated richness than memory ones. Clonotype sharing among the donors was expected to vary with sequencing depth.

Germline V gene data show CDR1 as MDHEN and CDR2 as SYDVKM. CDR3 length equals 18 residues. As for this clone: Its antigen is still unknown. Germline and junction disagree at one end, which may indicate a read error.

Only in-frame clones appear in the TCRdb table, and some are missing; sequencing was by immunoSEQ multiplex PCR. In the table there are millions of clones, around 96% of which are singletons. Naive CD8 cells lacked CD45RO and underwent positive selection for CCR7, leaving out terminally differentiated effector memory CD45RA+ cells. All participating donors were Caucasian adults from Nashville, Tennessee. The chain is built from TRBV28 and TRBJ2-7; 15 bases are a match to TRBD2. The sample consisted of naive CD8+ T cells sorted from blood. The TCR originated in a man aged 18 to 35 in good health. In nucleotides, the CDR3 is TGTGCCAGCAGTAACTCCGGGACTAGCGGGGGGACCTCCTCCGAGCAGTACTTC. Translating it yields CASSNSGTSGGTSSEQYF. Combining the CDR3 with reference TRBV28 and TRBJ2-7 gives the whole variable domain DVKVTQSSRYLVKRTGEKVFLECVQDMDHENMFWYRQDPGLGLRLIYFSYDVKMKEKGDIPEGYSVSREKKERFSLILESASTNQTSMYLCASSNSGTSGGTSSEQYFGPGTRLTVT.